One sample yielded the 15 T cell receptor beta chains listed below, sequenced in a study of cytomegalovirus exposure and HLA in healthy donors. Sequencing used immunoSEQ multiplex PCR; TCRdb keeps in-frame clones, though not all of them. The data show some 120,000 clones, approximately 94% seen once. The sequenced sample was PBMCs. The receptors were sampled from a woman between 18 and 29 years old in good health and CMV-seronegative.

The chain employs TRBV5-4 and TRBJ1-1; 7 bases match TRBD1. Per germline, CDR1 SGHNT and CDR2 YYREEE (reference sequence). The CDR3 has 14 amino acids. The V gene end was trimmed by 0 bases and the J gene end by 4 bases; junction bases not matched to a gene: 3. The chain's CDR3 is CASSLANRGTEAFF. The CDR3 coding sequence is TGTGCCAGCAGCTTGGCCAACAGGGGCACTGAAGCTTTCTTT.

The rearrangement links TRBV7-9 to TRBJ1-5, with D uncertain. The germline V and J ends were trimmed by 5 bases and 0 bases, with 17 bases remaining between them. Per germline, CDR1 SEHNR and CDR2 FQNEAQ (reference sequence). This CDR3 has 17 amino acids. This chain's CDR3 is CASSPLPPTDSNQPQHF. CDR3 sequence (DNA): TGTGCCAGCAGCCCCCTCCCCCCGACTGATAGCAATCAGCCCCAGCATTTT.

The chain is built from TRBV27 and TRBJ1-1, with unresolved D. The germline V gene has CDR1 MNHEY and CDR2 SMNVEV (reference sequence). CDR3 length equals 16 residues. V was trimmed by 2 bases and J by 0 bases, leaving 13 bases between them. The CDR3 DNA sequence: TGTGCCAGCAGTTTAGGGGTCGGCGGGCTGAACACTGAAGCTTTCTTT. Residues: CASSLGVGGLNTEAFF.

This clone has only one observation. This sequence joins TRBV4-1 and TRBJ2-1, with TRBD1 identical over 7 bases. Germline assignment: CDR1 MGHRA and CDR2 YSYEKL. The CDR3 length is 15 residues. Trimming removed 3 bases from V and 8 bases from J; junction bases left unmatched: 10. The CDR3 bases are TGCGCCAGCAGCCATTCTGGGACAGCCGGGGATGAGCAGTTCTTC. Its translation is CASSHSGTAGDEQFF.

V gene TRBV6-6 combines with J gene TRBJ1-1; D might be TRBD1 (6 bases). This CDR3 is built from 15 residues. V lost 7 bases and J 3 bases, leaving 18 bases between the germline ends. In germline, CDR1 is MNHNY, CDR2 SVGAGI (reference sequence). CDR3 loop: CASIRLGARDTEAFF. Written as DNA, the CDR3 is TGTGCCAGCATTCGCTTGGGGGCGCGGGACACTGAAGCTTTCTTT.

This chain links TRBV28 with TRBJ1-2, with 7 bases matching TRBD1. The CDR3 is 15 residues long. V lost 3 bases and J lost 4; bases outside the gene matches: 8. Germline CDR1 and CDR2: MDHEN and SYDVKM. The CDR3 nucleotides are TGTGCCAGCAGTTTCCGACAGGGTGTAAGCTATGGCTACACCTTC. Translation: CASSFRQGVSYGYTF.

V gene TRBV2 combines with J gene TRBJ2-3, with TRBD2 matching 9 bases. The V segment lost 6 bases and the J segment 0 bases; nucleotides outside the gene matches: 4. Germline loops: CDR1 SNHLY, CDR2 FYNNEI. The CDR3 runs to 15 residues. CDR3 region: CASRFTSGSTDTQYF. The CDR3, as DNA: TGTGCCAGCAGGTTCACTAGCGGGAGCACAGATACGCAGTATTTT.

This clone appeared once. This rearrangement joins TRBV21-1 to TRBJ1-2. TRBV21-1 is termed a pseudogene. The CDR3 spans 16 residues. The CDR3 region has the DNA TGTGCCAGCAGCAAAGTTCTGAGTAGACTTAACTATGGCTACACCTTC. Protein: CASSKVLSRLNYGYTF.

The genes are TRBV27 and TRBJ2-3; the match to TRBD1 covers 7 bases. The CDR3 runs to 14 residues. The V gene end was trimmed by 8 bases and the J gene end by 0 bases; junction bases not matched to a gene: 5. Germline values: CDR1 MNHEY, CDR2 SMNVEV (reference sequence). CDR3 protein: CASRGTASTDTQYF. The CDR3, as DNA: TGTGCCAGCCGAGGGACAGCGAGCACAGATACGCAGTATTTT.

The V call is TRBV27, the J call TRBJ2-5; tentatively, D is TRBD1 (5 bases). The CDR3 spans 15 residues. Germline CDR1 and CDR2: MNHEY and SMNVEV (reference sequence). V lost 4 bases and J 1 base, leaving 13 bases between the germline ends. DNA of the CDR3: TGTGCCAGCAGTTCACCCAGGGCAGGCCAAGAGACCCAGTACTTC. Translating it yields CASSSPRAGQETQYF.

The rearrangement uses TRBV29-1 and TRBJ2-1; 10 nucleotides match TRBD2. The J segment lost 9 bases and the V segment lost 5 bases, leaving 10 bases of the junction unmatched. Germline CDR1 SQVTM, CDR2 ANQGSEA. CDR3 size: 14 residues. CDR3 nucleotides: TGCAGCGTTCGGTTTGGTAGCGGGAGGAGTGAGCAGTTCTTC. It codes for CSVRFGSGRSEQFF.

V gene TRBV28 combines with J gene TRBJ2-7; 8 bases fit TRBD2. V shed 5 bases and J 5 bases; nucleotides not matched to a gene: 11. Germline V gives CDR1 MDHEN, CDR2 SYDVKM. CDR3 length equals 15 residues. The CDR3 DNA is TGTGCCAGCAGTCATTTAGCGGGATCCCCCGACGAGCAGTACTTC. Encoded protein: CASSHLAGSPDEQYF.

The chain is built from TRBV19 and TRBJ2-4, with TRBD2 matching over 7 bases. Germline V lookup: CDR1 LNHDA, CDR2 SQIVND (reference sequence). With 6 bases clipped from V and 2 bases from J, the junction kept 13 bases outside the gene matches. CDR3 length: 17 amino acids. In DNA, the CDR3 is TGTGCCAGTAGCCACACCGGGGGGTTTAAGACCAAAAACATTCAGTACTTC. It translates to CASSHTGGFKTKNIQYF.

Only one count was recorded for this clone. The chain joins TRBV29-1 to TRBJ2-1, with 9 bases identical to TRBD1. The CDR3 consists of 19 residues. V shed 0 bases and J 1 base; nucleotides not matched to a gene: 13. The germline V gene encodes CDR1 SQVTM and CDR2 ANQGSEA. The CDR3, as DNA: TGCAGCGTTGAAGAGCGCGGACAGGGGCTTCGGTTTTCCTACAATGAGCAGTTCTTC. This translates into CSVEERGQGLRFSYNEQFF.

The chain uses TRBV2 and TRBJ2-5, with D possibly being TRBD1 (6 bases). V lost 7 bases and J lost 5, with 20 bases in between. The length of the CDR3 is 15 residues. In germline, CDR1 is SNHLY, CDR2 FYNNEI. CDR3 region: CASINVAGVGETQYF. CDR3 coding DNA: TGTGCCAGCATCAATGTGGCAGGGGTCGGCGAGACCCAGTACTTC.